Listed below are T cell receptor beta chains from one sample, sequenced in a study of blood T cell repertoires in COVID-19. Here immunoSEQ multiplex PCR was the method, and the copy in TCRdb shows in-frame clones only, minus some. The sample lists about 280,000 clones; around 90% were seen once. The source material was PBMCs or T cells enriched from blood (not recorded which). The source is a woman aged 25-40 years with acute COVID-19. Both conserved end residues are part of each CDR3. D genes are given only for firm matches. Clone size is stated in some rows and not others, as once, few, many or a class when expanded.

j_call d_call clone_size v_call cdr3_aa cdr3_nt
TRBJ2-1 TRBD2 . TRBV4-1 CASSQGLANEQFF TGCGCCAGCAGCCAGGGACTAGCGAATGAGCAGTTCTTC
TRBJ1-3 . once TRBV7-2 CASSRSGQAQGNTIYF TGTGCCAGCAGCAGATCAGGACAAGCCCAGGGAAACACCATATATTTT
TRBJ2-7 TRBD2 . TRBV19 CASSGPGTSGRLYEQYF TGTGCCAGTAGTGGACCCGGGACTAGCGGGAGACTCTACGAGCAGTACTTC
TRBJ2-2 TRBD2 . TRBV2 CASSPLAGGTGELFF TGTGCCAGCAGTCCCCTAGCGGGAGGTACCGGGGAGCTGTTTTTT
TRBJ1-5 TRBD1 . TRBV19 CASSRQGAWQPQHF TGTGCCAGTAGTAGACAGGGGGCTTGGCAGCCCCAGCATTTT
TRBJ1-1 . . TRBV10-3 CATQTGNTEAFF TGTGCCACCCAGACAGGGAACACTGAAGCTTTCTTT
TRBJ1-1 TRBD1 . TRBV18 CASSLTGETTEAFF TGTGCCAGCTCCCTAACAGGGGAAACGACTGAAGCTTTCTTT
TRBJ2-1 TRBD2 . TRBV11-3 CASSWELAGVGEQFF TGTGCCAGCAGCTGGGAACTAGCGGGAGTAGGTGAGCAGTTCTTC
TRBJ2-7 TRBD2 . TRBV4-2 CASSIGLAGGNQPYEQYF TGTGCCAGCAGCATAGGACTAGCGGGAGGGAACCAGCCCTACGAGCAGTACTTC
TRBJ1-5 . once TRBV2 CASSDGRGNQPQHF TGTGCCAGCAGTGATGGGAGGGGCAATCAGCCCCAGCATTTT
TRBJ1-4 . . TRBV7-2 CASSLRLARSGEKLFF TGTGCCAGCAGCTTACGACTTGCGAGGAGCGGTGAAAAACTGTTTTTT
TRBJ2-7 TRBD1 . TRBV6-5 CASSTGQAFYEQYF TGTGCCAGCAGTACGGGACAGGCGTTCTACGAGCAGTACTTC
TRBJ2-1 TRBD2 . TRBV7-2 CASSSGTRVLGEQFF TGTGCCAGCAGCTCCGGGACTAGAGTGTTGGGTGAGCAGTTCTTC
TRBJ2-5 . . TRBV3-1/TRBV3-2 CASSQEWGRQETQYF TGTGCCAGCAGCCAAGAATGGGGGCGTCAAGAGACCCAGTACTTC
TRBJ1-1 . once TRBV19 CASSILGENTEAFF TGTGCCAGTAGTATTTTGGGAGAGAACACTGAAGCTTTCTTT
TRBJ2-3 . once TRBV6-5 CASSWAGTDTQYF TGTGCCAGCAGTTGGGCAGGGACAGATACGCAGTATTTT
TRBJ2-5 . . TRBV5-1 CASSLGTGVQETQYF TGCGCCAGCAGCTTGGGTACGGGGGTACAAGAGACCCAGTACTTC
TRBJ2-7 . . TRBV5-1 CASSLNGHFSYEQYF TGCGCCAGCAGCTTGAACGGACACTTCTCCTACGAGCAGTACTTC
TRBJ2-1 . . TRBV30 CAWSGKQGARLEAGGVEQFF TGTGCCTGGAGTGGCAAACAGGGGGCGCGACTTGAAGCGGGAGGGGTTGAGCAGTTCTTC
TRBJ1-5 . . TRBV19 CASTTSFGTPTIGNQPQHF TGTGCCAGTACCACATCGTTCGGGACTCCGACGATTGGCAATCAGCCCCAGCATTTT
TRBJ1-6 . . TRBV10-3 CAISEAKRVSPLHF TGTGCCATCAGTGAGGCCAAGAGGGTTTCACCCCTCCACTTT
TRBJ1-5 TRBD1 . TRBV27 CASSASGTGSLWHGNQPQHF TGTGCCAGCAGTGCCTCCGGGACAGGGTCACTTTGGCACGGCAATCAGCCCCAGCATTTT
TRBJ2-7 . . TRBV18 CASSPGGPYEQYF TGTGCCAGCTCACCAGGCGGGCCCTACGAGCAGTACTTC
TRBJ2-7 . once TRBV5-1 CASTPGVGQASGVVSYEQYF TGCGCCAGCACGCCCGGCGTGGGACAAGCGAGCGGGGTCGTCTCCTACGAGCAGTACTTC
TRBJ2-1 . . TRBV9 CASSVARWSEQFF TGTGCCAGCAGCGTAGCTAGGTGGTCTGAGCAGTTCTTC
TRBJ2-3 TRBD1 . TRBV28 CASTQRWTGLDTQYF TGTGCCAGCACTCAGAGGTGGACAGGCTTAGATACGCAGTATTTT
TRBJ1-2 . . TRBV30 CAWSVPPVRSYTF TGTGCCTGGAGTGTACCCCCTGTTAGGAGTTACACCTTC
TRBJ1-5 . . TRBV5-6 CASSLGHNQPQHF TGTGCCAGCAGCTTGGGACACAACCAGCCCCAGCATTTT
TRBJ2-2 . . TRBV29-1 CSVGGNRIANTGELFF TGCAGCGTTGGGGGAAACAGGATCGCGAACACCGGGGAGCTGTTTTTT
TRBJ2-7 . . TRBV6-6 CASSWPPDEQYF TGTGCCAGCAGTTGGCCACCCGACGAGCAGTACTTC
TRBJ1-5 TRBD1 . TRBV6-5 CASSPGTGGSQPQHF TGTGCCAGCAGTCCCGGGACAGGGGGCAGCCAGCCCCAGCATTTT
TRBJ1-3 TRBD1 . TRBV28 CASSTDRAVLGNTIYF TGTGCCAGCAGCACGGACAGGGCCGTATTAGGAAACACCATATATTTT
TRBJ1-1 TRBD1 once TRBV29-1 CSVDLLQGAGNTEAFF TGCAGCGTTGACTTATTGCAGGGGGCGGGGAACACTGAAGCTTTCTTT
TRBJ2-6 . . TRBV15 CATSGPKTSFSGANVLTF TGTGCCACCAGCGGCCCGAAGACATCCTTCTCTGGGGCCAACGTCCTGACTTTC
TRBJ1-2 . . TRBV28 CASGRNYGYTF TGTGCCAGCGGCCGAAACTATGGCTACACCTTC
TRBJ2-1 TRBD2 once TRBV9 CASTRLTGTKNNEQFF TGTGCCAGCACCCGTCTCACCGGGACTAAAAACAATGAGCAGTTCTTC
TRBJ2-2 TRBD1 once TRBV19 CASSTGTGRGTGELFF TGTGCCAGTAGTACAGGGACAGGGCGGGGCACCGGGGAGCTGTTTTTT
TRBJ2-7 TRBD1 . TRBV7-9 CASRQGVDEQYF TGTGCCAGTCGACAGGGCGTCGACGAGCAGTACTTC
TRBJ1-2 . . TRBV30 CAWSVPGAGGYTF TGTGCCTGGAGTGTACCAGGGGCTGGAGGCTACACCTTC
TRBJ1-4 TRBD1 . TRBV3-1/TRBV3-2 CASSQSRDRGGNEKLFF TGTGCCAGCAGCCAGTCCCGGGACAGGGGTGGTAATGAAAAACTGTTTTTT
TRBJ2-3 . . TRBV5-1 CASSLVFQGTTDTQYF TGCGCCAGCAGCTTGGTTTTTCAGGGTACGACAGATACGCAGTATTTT
TRBJ2-7 TRBD2 . TRBV5-5 CASSLGLAGGPSYEQYF TGTGCCAGCAGCTTGGGGCTAGCGGGAGGGCCTTCCTACGAGCAGTACTTC
TRBJ2-5 TRBD2 . TRBV7-9 CASSFDLAGETQYF TGTGCCAGCAGCTTCGATCTAGCGGGAGAGACCCAGTACTTC
TRBJ1-3 TRBD1 . TRBV3-1/TRBV3-2 CASSRGDSFSGNTIYF TGTGCCAGCAGCCGGGGGGACAGCTTCTCTGGAAACACCATATATTTT
TRBJ1-1 . . TRBV7-2 CASSLGPGSYSEAFF TGTGCCAGCAGCTTAGGCCCAGGTTCTTACTCTGAAGCTTTCTTT
TRBJ2-1 . . TRBV4-3 CASSQEQGNEQFF TGCGCCAGCAGCCAAGAACAGGGTAATGAGCAGTTCTTC
TRBJ2-6 . . TRBV4-3 CASSPAVSGANVLTF TGCGCCAGCAGCCCCGCGGTCTCTGGGGCCAACGTCCTGACTTTC
TRBJ2-7 TRBD1 . TRBV14 CASSPRGPHYEQYF TGTGCCAGCAGCCCTAGGGGGCCCCACTACGAGCAGTACTTC
TRBJ2-7 TRBD1 . TRBV10-2 CASSESTGVGEQYF TGCGCCAGCAGTGAGTCGACAGGGGTGGGGGAGCAGTACTTC
TRBJ1-1 . many TRBV6-5 CASRGQSLNTEAFF TGTGCCAGCAGAGGACAGTCATTGAACACTGAAGCTTTCTTT
TRBJ2-1 TRBD2 . TRBV2 CASSEGGLAGGEQFF TGTGCCAGCAGTGAGGGGGGACTAGCGGGAGGAGAGCAGTTCTTC
TRBJ2-2 TRBD1 . TRBV2 CASSQTGTGDHTGELFF TGTGCCAGCAGTCAAACGGGGACAGGGGACCACACCGGGGAGCTGTTTTTT
TRBJ2-7 . . TRBV18 CASSPPGRQGFGEQYF TGTGCCAGCTCACCACCGGGCAGGCAGGGGTTCGGCGAGCAGTACTTC
TRBJ1-1 TRBD1 . TRBV30 CAWSVQRTGVAFF TGTGCCTGGAGTGTACAGAGGACAGGGGTGGCTTTCTTT
TRBJ1-2 . once TRBV28 CASSAGRYGYTF TGTGCCAGCAGTGCAGGGAGGTATGGCTACACCTTC